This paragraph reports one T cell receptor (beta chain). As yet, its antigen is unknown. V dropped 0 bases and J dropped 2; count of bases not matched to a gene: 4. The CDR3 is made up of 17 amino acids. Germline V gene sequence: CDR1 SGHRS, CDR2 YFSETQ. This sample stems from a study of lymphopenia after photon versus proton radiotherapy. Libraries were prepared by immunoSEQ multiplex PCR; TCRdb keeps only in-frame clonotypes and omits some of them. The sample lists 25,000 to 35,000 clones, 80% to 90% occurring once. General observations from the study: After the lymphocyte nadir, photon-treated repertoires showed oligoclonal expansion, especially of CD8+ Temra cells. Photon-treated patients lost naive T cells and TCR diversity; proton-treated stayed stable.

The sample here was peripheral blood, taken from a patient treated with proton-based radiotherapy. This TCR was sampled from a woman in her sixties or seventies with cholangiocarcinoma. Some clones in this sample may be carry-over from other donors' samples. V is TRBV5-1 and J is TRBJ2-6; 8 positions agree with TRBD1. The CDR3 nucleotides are TGCGCCAGCAGCTTGGGGACAGGGAACCCTGGGGCCAACGTCCTGACTTTC. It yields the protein CASSLGTGNPGANVLTF.